Each of the 17 T cell receptor beta chains below was sequenced from the same sample in a study of blood T cell repertoires in COVID-19. Data came from immunoSEQ multiplex PCR; TCRdb stores just in-frame clones and leaves some out. The table shows 110,000 to 150,000 clones, with more than 75% occurring only once. Sequenced input: peripheral blood. These receptors were obtained from a woman between 40 and 55 years old with acute or convalescent COVID-19.

This rearrangement joins TRBV6-6 to TRBJ1-5; D is unclear. Germline CDR1 is MNHNY and CDR2 is SVGAGI (reference sequence). The V and J ends lost 2 bases and 8 bases respectively, with 13 bases between them. CDR3 length equals 14 residues. CDR3 nucleotides: TGTGCCAGCAGTTACCCCGAGTTGGGAGAGCCCCAGCATTTT. Protein: CASSYPELGEPQHF.

The chain's CDR3 is CASSFLAGEQYF. The CDR3 DNA reads as TGTGCCAGCAGCTTCCTAGCGGGCGAGCAGTACTTC. The chain combines TRBV5-4 with TRBJ2-7; 8 bases are a match to TRBD2. Germline CDR1 and CDR2: SGHNT and YYREEE (reference sequence). V shed 2 bases, J shed 6 bases, and the junction held 1 base outside the gene matches. This CDR3 spans 12 amino acids.

CDR3: CASSSGLAVSYEQYF. Here the CDR3 DNA reads TGTGCCAGCAGCTCGGGACTAGCGGTCTCCTACGAGCAGTACTTC. J is TRBJ2-7 and V is TRBV7-8; TRBD2 matches 11 bases. The CDR3 extends over 15 amino acids. V lost 4 bases to trimming and J lost 0 bases; unmatched junction nucleotides: 2. From germline, CDR1 is SGHVS and CDR2 FQNEAQ. Full variable domain (missing parts from reference TRBV7-8 and TRBJ2-7): GAGVSQSPRYKVAKRGQDVALRCDPISGHVSLFWYQQALGQGPEFLTYFQNEAQLDKSGLPSDRFFAERPEGSVSTLKIQRTQQEDSAVYLCASSSGLAVSYEQYFGPGTRLTVT.

V gene TRBV15 combines with J gene TRBJ1-2; weak D call: TRBD1 (5 bases). CDR1 LNHNV and CDR2 YYDKDF come from the germline V gene (reference sequence). V dropped 1 base and J dropped 2 bases, with 14 bases sitting between them. This CDR3 contains 16 residues. This CDR3 is CATSRGIRQNNYGYTF. In DNA form, the CDR3 reads TGTGCCACCAGCAGAGGAATTAGACAGAACAACTATGGCTACACCTTC.

The sample holds one count of this clone. V and J are TRBV4-2 and TRBJ1-1; 8 nucleotides match TRBD1. This CDR3 spans 14 amino acids. With V trimmed by 10 bases and J by 7 bases, 14 bases remained unmatched. Per germline, CDR1 LGHNA and CDR2 YNFKEQ. This CDR3 reads CATRTGTLTREAFF. The DNA of the CDR3 is TGTGCCACCCGGACAGGGACCCTTACCCGTGAAGCTTTCTTT.

The V gene is TRBV27, the J gene TRBJ2-7; maybe TRBD2 (6 bases). V lost 6 bases to trimming and J lost 6 bases, with 12 bases between them. From germline, CDR1 is MNHEY and CDR2 SMNVEV (reference sequence). The CDR3 length is 12 residues. The DNA of the CDR3 is TGTGCCAGCAGAACGGGAGCACTCGAGCAGTACTTC. It yields the protein CASRTGALEQYF.

This chain connects TRBV6-5 to TRBJ1-4, with D possibly TRBD1 on 6 matching bases. This CDR3 is built from 14 residues. Germline CDR1 reads MNHEY; CDR2 reads SVGAGI. Trimming took 7 bases from V and 8 from J, leaving 17 bases between them. The CDR3 nucleotides are TGTGCCAGCACCCCGCAGGGGATGGAAGAAAAACTGTTTTTT. It is translated as CASTPQGMEEKLFF.

The chain has TRBV12-3 or TRBV12-4 and TRBJ1-4; D remains unclear. CDR3 length: 13 residues. Trimming took 2 bases from V and 8 from J, leaving 9 bases between them. CDR3 loop: CASSLRGYEKLFF. The CDR3 coding sequence is TGTGCCAGCAGTTTAAGAGGTTACGAAAAACTGTTTTTT.

In DNA form, the CDR3 reads TGTGCCAGCAGCGTAGGAACTAGCGGGAGAAAGGAGGGTGAGCAGTTCTTC. Protein product: CASSVGTSGRKEGEQFF. The J gene is TRBJ2-1, the V gene TRBV9; TRBD2 matches 11 bases. With V trimmed by 0 bases and J by 9 bases, 11 bases remained unmatched. CDR3 length equals 17 residues. The V gene's germline CDR1 is SGDLS and CDR2 YYNGEE.

To note about this clone: Its ends do not fully match the called genes, so a read error is possible. The rearrangement joins TRBV7-9 to TRBJ1-1, with D perhaps TRBD1 (5 bases). The germline V gene has CDR1 SEHNR and CDR2 FQNEAQ (reference sequence). The CDR3 sequence is 15 residues long. CDR3 sequence reads: CASSPSNRSPEALSF. CDR3 nucleotides: TGTGCCAGCAGCCCGTCCAACAGGTCCCCCGAAGCTTTATCCTTT.

The chain combines TRBV7-2 with TRBJ1-2; D might be TRBD1 (5 bases). The CDR3 runs 15 residues. The germline CDR1 and CDR2 sequences are SGHTA and FQGNSA. Trimming pared 1 base from V and 8 bases from J, leaving 17 bases between. Here the CDR3 DNA reads TGTGCCAGCAGCTTAGGGAGCAGGGCTAAGCTGGGCTACACCTTC. Its protein product is CASSLGSRAKLGYTF.

V is TRBV11-1 and J is TRBJ1-1; maybe TRBD1 (5 bases). Germline V gene sequence: CDR1 SGHAT, CDR2 FQDESV (reference sequence). Trimming pared 8 bases from V and 3 bases from J, leaving 22 bases between. This CDR3 region has 16 residues. The chain's CDR3 is CASGRGSRAVHTEAFF. For the CDR3, the DNA is TGTGCCAGCGGAAGGGGTTCCAGAGCCGTGCACACTGAAGCTTTCTTT.

This rearrangement joins TRBV27 to TRBJ2-3; 7 bases align to TRBD2. V lost 1 base to trimming and J lost 1 base; unmatched junction nucleotides: 5. Germline CDR1 is MNHEY and CDR2 is SMNVEV (reference sequence). There are 16 residues in the CDR3. CDR3 sequence reads: CASSLLLAGGTDTQYF. The CDR3 DNA reads as TGTGCCAGCAGTTTATTGTTAGCGGGCGGCACAGATACGCAGTATTTT.

The V call is TRBV21-1, the J call TRBJ1-1. TRBV21-1 is marked as a pseudogene. The CDR3 extends over 15 amino acids. The CDR3 DNA is TGTGCCAGCAGCAAAGTCGGCAAACGGGGCACTGAAGCTTTCTTT. Translating it yields CASSKVGKRGTEAFF.

The chain employs TRBV23-1 and TRBJ2-3, with a tentative D call TRBD1 (5 bases). TRBV23-1 is designated an ORF whose function remains uncertain. This CDR3 has 14 amino acids. The ends were cut back, 7 bases at V and 4 bases at J, with 15 bases in the middle. The CDR3 here is CASKNKGPADTQYF. The CDR3 DNA reads TGCGCCAGCAAAAACAAGGGGCCGGCAGATACGCAGTATTTT.

This clone was seen a single time. The chain is built from TRBV7-2 and TRBJ2-1, with D possibly TRBD2 on 6 matching bases. Germline V CDR1 and CDR2: SGHTA, FQGNSA. The V gene lost 4 bases and the J gene lost 10 bases, with 23 bases spanning the gap. There are 16 residues in the CDR3. This CDR3 reads CASSSNLAIAGREQFF. DNA for the CDR3: TGTGCCAGCAGCTCGAATCTAGCGATCGCTGGCAGAGAGCAGTTCTTC.

As regards this clone: A junction boundary mismatches the germline segment, possibly from a read error. The chain uses TRBV28 and TRBJ1-1, with TRBD1 as a possible D gene (6 bases). The CDR3 runs 11 residues. From germline, CDR1 is MDHEN and CDR2 SYDVKM. This CDR3 is CASSPRGAPVF. CDR3 nucleotide sequence: TGTGCCAGCAGTCCTCGGGGGGCCCCTGTCTTT.